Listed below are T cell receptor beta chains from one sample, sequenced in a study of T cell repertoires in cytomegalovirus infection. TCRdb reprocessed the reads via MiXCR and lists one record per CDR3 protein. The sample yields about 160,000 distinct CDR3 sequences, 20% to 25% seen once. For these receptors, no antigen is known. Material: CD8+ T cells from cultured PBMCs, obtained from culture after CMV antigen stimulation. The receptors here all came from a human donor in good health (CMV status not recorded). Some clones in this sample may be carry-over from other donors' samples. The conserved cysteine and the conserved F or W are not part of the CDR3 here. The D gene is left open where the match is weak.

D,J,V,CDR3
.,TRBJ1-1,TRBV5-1,ASSPADGRNTEAF
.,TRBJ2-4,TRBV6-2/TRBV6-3,ASSYSTQLAKNIQY
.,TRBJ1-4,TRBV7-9,ASSSPDGRNEKLF
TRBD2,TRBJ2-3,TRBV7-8,ASSLVSGGLDTQY
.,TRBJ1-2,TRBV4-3,ASSQDLRGSGGGNYYGYT
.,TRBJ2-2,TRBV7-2,ASRGAPRELF
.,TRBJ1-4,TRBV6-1,ASKKGLADEKLF
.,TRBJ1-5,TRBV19,ASSIDTRGNQPQH
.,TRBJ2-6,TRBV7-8,ASSFTSGANVLT
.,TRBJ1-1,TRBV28,ASSGLTEAF
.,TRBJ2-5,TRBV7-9,ASSGDDSVQTQY
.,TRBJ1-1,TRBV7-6,ASSLFRDGAEAF
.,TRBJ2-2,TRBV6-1,ASSEAFNRERSSGELF
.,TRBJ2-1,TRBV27,ASTSGSHNEQF
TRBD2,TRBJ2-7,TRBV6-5,ASSYGTSGLHYEQY
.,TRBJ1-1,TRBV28,ASSLWGTTVKIGTEAF
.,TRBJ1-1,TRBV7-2,ASSLRGGPVAEAF
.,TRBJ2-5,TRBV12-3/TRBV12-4,ASSLVLSLETQY
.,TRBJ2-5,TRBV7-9,ASSWLGQQETQY
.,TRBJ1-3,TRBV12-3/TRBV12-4,ASSSGTSGNTIY
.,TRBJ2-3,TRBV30,AWSVPADTQY
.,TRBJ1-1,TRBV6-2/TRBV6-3,ASSYKEADRTNIEAF
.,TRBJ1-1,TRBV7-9,ASSLGLPNTEAF
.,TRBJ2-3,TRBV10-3,AITGGDTQY
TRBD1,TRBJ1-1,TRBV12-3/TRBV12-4,ASSFNRGLADEAF
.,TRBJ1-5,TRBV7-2,ASSSNEGSNQPQH
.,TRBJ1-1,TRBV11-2,ASSPQIGGSAEAF
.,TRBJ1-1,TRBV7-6,ASSPTGKTDQRGEAF
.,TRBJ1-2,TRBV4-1,ASSQDVLDLYGYT
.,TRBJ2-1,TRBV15,ATSRGDHYYNEQF
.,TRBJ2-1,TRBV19,ASSKAGLMRNEQF
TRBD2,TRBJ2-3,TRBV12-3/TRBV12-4,ASSPGTSGGAPDTQY
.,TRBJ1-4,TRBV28,ASSLLQGFNEKLF
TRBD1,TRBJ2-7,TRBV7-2,ASSTRDSVTYEQY
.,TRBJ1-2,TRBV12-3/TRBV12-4,ASSRAGQRGYT
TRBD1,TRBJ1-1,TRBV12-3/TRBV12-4,ASSPGTEVFAF
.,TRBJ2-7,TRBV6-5,ASSYGFGARQY
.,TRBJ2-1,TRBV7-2,ASSVRQF
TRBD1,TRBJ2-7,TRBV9,ASSAPGQGTYEQY
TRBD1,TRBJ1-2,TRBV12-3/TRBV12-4,ASSWGQGTDGYT
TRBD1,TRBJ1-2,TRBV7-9,ASSGQEMDGYT
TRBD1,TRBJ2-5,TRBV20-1,SARGGDRVASEETQY
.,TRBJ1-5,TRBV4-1,ASSQLGNQPQH
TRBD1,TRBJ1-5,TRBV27,ASGTDSNQPQH
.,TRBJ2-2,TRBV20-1,SASTVDANTGELF
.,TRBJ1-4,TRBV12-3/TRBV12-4,ASSLVPGEKLF
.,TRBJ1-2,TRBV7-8,ASSLAPTAGAYGYT
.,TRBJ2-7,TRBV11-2,ASSSGIEQY
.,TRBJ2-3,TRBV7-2,ASSLGVGGDTQY
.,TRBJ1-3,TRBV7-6,ASSLAVEGPRNTIY
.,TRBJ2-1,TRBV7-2,ASSFYGGNEQF
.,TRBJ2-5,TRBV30,AWRSGLPEVSYQETQY
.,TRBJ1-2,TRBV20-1,SASLGDNYGYT
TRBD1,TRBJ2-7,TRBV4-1,ASSSPDRGPYEQY
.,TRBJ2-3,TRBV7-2,ASSKRLVVDTQY
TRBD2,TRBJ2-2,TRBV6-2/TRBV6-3,ASSYGTSTGELF
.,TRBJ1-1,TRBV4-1,ASSLKMNTEAF
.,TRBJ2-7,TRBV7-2,ATLRDNSYEQY
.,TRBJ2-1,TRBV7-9,ASSPGLPIYNEQF
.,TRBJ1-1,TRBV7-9,ASSLALAEAF